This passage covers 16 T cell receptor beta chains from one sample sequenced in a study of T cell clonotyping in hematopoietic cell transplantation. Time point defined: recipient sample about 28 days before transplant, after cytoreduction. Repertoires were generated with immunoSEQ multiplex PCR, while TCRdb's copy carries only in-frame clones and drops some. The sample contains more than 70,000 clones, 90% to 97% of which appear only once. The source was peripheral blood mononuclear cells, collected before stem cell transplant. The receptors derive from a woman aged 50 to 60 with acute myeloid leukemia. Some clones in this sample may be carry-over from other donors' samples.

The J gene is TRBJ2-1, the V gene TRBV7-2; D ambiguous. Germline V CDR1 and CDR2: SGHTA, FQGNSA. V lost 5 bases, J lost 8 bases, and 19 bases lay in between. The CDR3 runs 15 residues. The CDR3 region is CASSRNDEAGHEQFF. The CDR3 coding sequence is TGTGCCAGCAGCCGCAACGATGAGGCTGGCCATGAGCAGTTCTTC.

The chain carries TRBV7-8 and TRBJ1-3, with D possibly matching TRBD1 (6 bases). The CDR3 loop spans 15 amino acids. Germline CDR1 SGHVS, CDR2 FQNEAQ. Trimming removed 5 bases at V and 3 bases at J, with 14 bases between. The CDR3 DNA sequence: TGTGCCAGCAGCCCTCAAACAGGGTTTGGAAACACCATATATTTT. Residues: CASSPQTGFGNTIYF.

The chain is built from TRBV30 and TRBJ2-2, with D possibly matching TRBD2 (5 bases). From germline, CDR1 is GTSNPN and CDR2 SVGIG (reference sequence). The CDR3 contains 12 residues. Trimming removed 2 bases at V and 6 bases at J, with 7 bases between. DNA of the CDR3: TGTGCCTGGAGTTTGGAGGCCGGGGAGCTGTTTTTT. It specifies CAWSLEAGELFF.

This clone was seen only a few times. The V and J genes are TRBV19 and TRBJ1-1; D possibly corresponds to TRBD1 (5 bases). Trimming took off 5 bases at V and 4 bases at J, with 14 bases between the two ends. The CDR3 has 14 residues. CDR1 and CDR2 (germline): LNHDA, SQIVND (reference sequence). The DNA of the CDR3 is TGTGCCAGTAGTCTGATGGGGGGTGGCACTGAAGCTTTCTTT. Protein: CASSLMGGGTEAFF.

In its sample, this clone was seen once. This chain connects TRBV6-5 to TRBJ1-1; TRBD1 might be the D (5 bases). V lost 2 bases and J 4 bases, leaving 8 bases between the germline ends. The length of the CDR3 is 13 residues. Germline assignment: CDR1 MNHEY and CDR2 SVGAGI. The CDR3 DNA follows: TGTGCCAGCAGTTACCGGGACCTCACTGAAGCTTTCTTT. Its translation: CASSYRDLTEAFF.

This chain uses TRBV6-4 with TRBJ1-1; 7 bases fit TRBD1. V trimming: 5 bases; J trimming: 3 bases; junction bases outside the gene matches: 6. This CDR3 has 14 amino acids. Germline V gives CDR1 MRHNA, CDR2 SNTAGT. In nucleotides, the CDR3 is TGTGCCAGCAGTCCTTACAGGGGCCACACTGAAGCTTTCTTT. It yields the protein CASSPYRGHTEAFF.

The CDR3 is CASSLATGTGVDTEAFF. The DNA for the CDR3 is TGCGCCAGCAGCTTGGCTACCGGGACAGGGGTTGACACTGAAGCTTTCTTT. This chain uses TRBV5-1 with TRBJ1-1, with 10 positions matching TRBD1. Germline trimming cut 0 bases from V and 3 bases from J; bases unmatched to any gene: 8. The CDR3 is made up of 17 amino acids. Germline values: CDR1 SGHRS, CDR2 YFSETQ. The entire variable domain, with the rest obtained from reference TRBV5-1 and TRBJ1-1, is as follows: KAGVTQTPRYLIKTRGQQVTLSCSPISGHRSVSWYQQTPGQGLQFLFEYFSETQRNKGNFPGRFSGRQFSNSRSEMNVSTLELGDSALYLCASSLATGTGVDTEAFFGQGTRLTVV.

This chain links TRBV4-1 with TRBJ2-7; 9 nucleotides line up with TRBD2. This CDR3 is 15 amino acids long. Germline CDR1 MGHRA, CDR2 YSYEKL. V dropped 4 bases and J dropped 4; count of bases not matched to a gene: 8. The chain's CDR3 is CASSPAGGRAYEQYF. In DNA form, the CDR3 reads TGCGCCAGCAGCCCGGCGGGCGGGAGGGCTTACGAGCAGTACTTC.

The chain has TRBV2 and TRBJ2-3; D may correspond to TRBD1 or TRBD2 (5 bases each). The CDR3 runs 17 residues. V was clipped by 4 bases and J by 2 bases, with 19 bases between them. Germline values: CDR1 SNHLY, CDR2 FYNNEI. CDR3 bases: TGTGCCAGCAGTGTGCCCCGGGACGGCCTGAACACAGATACGCAGTATTTT. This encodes CASSVPRDGLNTDTQYF.

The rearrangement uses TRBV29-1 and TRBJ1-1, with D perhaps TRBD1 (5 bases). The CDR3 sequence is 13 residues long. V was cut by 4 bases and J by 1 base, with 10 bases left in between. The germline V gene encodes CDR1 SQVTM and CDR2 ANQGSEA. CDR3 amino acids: CSVGRETNTEAFF. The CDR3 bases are TGCAGCGTTGGCAGGGAGACGAACACTGAAGCTTTCTTT.

The CDR3 is CASSVVWREYDEQFF. The CDR3 DNA reads as TGTGCCAGCAGCGTAGTGTGGCGGGAGTATGATGAGCAGTTCTTC. V is TRBV9 and J is TRBJ2-1; 7 positions match TRBD2. The V gene's germline CDR1 is SGDLS and CDR2 YYNGEE. The CDR3 consists of 15 residues. The junction had 8 bases not matched to a gene; V was cut back by 0 bases and J by 8 bases. The full variable domain, rest sourced from reference TRBV9 and TRBJ2-1, is DSGVTQTPKHLITATGQRVTLRCSPRSGDLSVYWYQQSLDQGLQFLIQYYNGEERAKGNILERFSAQQFPDLHSELNLSSLELGDSALYFCASSVVWREYDEQFFGPGTRLTVL.

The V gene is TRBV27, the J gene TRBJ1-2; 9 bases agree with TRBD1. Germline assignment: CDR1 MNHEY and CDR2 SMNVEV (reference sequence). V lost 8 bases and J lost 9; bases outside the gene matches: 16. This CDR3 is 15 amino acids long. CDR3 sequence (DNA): TGTGCCAGCGGACCGGGACAGGGCCAGTCGGCGAGCTACACCTTC. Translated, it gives CASGPGQGQSASYTF.

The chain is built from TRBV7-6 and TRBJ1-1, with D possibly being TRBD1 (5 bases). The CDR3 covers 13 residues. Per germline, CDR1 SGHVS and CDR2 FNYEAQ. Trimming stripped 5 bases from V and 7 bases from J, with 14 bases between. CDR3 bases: TGTGCCAGCAGCCTGCGACAGAGTAGTGAAGCTTTCTTT. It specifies CASSLRQSSEAFF.

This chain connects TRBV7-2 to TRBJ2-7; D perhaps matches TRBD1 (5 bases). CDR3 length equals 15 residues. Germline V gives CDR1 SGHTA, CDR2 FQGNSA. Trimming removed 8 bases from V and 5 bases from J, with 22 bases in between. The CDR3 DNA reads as TGTGCCAGCTATCAGCGCAGGGTGAATCAGGACGAGCAGTACTTC. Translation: CASYQRRVNQDEQYF.

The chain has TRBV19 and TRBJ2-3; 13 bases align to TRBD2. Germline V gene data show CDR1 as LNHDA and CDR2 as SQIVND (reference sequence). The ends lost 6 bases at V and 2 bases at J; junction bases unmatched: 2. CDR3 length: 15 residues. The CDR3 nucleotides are TGTGCCAGTAGGACTAGCGGGGGGTACACAGATACGCAGTATTTT. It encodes CASRTSGGYTDTQYF.

The CDR3 DNA is TGTGCCAGCAGCTTAGATCCCCGTCCTCGTCCGTCGGGGACCCAGTACTTC. It encodes CASSLDPRPRPSGTQYF. The chain carries TRBV11-2 and TRBJ2-5; D is unresolved. Per germline, CDR1 SGHAT and CDR2 FQNNGV. V shed 0 bases and J shed 7 bases, with 21 bases lying between them. The CDR3 sequence is 17 residues long.